These T cell receptor beta chains were read from a single sample in a study of CD8+CD57+ T cells in acquired aplastic anemia. TCRdb processed the reads anew with MiXCR; each CDR3 protein has one entry. The profile shows 160,000 or so distinct CDR3 sequences, 40% to 50% of them singletons. The sample comprised sorted CD4+, CD8+, or CD8+CD57+ T cells (not recorded which) from PBMCs. These receptor sequences come from a human donor with aplastic anemia. CDR3s include the opening cysteine and the closing phenylalanine or tryptophan. A D gene is named only where the DNA matches it firmly. The size field is filled for only some rows; it gives once, few, many or a size class.

J gene: TRBJ2-7
D gene: TRBD1
V gene: TRBV20-1
clone size: -
CDR3 protein: CSARPGQGSEQYF
CDR3 DNA: TGCAGTGCTCGTCCGGGACAGGGCTCCGAGCAGTACTTC

J gene: TRBJ2-2
D gene: -
V gene: TRBV29-1
clone size: many
CDR3 protein: CSVGSGGANTGELFF
CDR3 DNA: TGCAGCGTTGGTAGCGGTGGGGCGAACACCGGGGAGCTGTTTTTT

J gene: TRBJ1-1
D gene: -
V gene: TRBV7-3
clone size: many
CDR3 protein: CASSLRLGGRVNTEAFF
CDR3 DNA: TGTGCCAGCAGCTTAAGGTTAGGGGGGCGGGTGAACACTGAAGCTTTCTTT

J gene: TRBJ2-2
D gene: TRBD2
V gene: TRBV2
clone size: -
CDR3 protein: CVSGPGLEPTGELFF
CDR3 DNA: TGTGTCAGCGGACCGGGACTAGAACCTACCGGGGAGCTGTTTTTT

J gene: TRBJ2-3
D gene: -
V gene: TRBV19
clone size: -
CDR3 protein: CASRTPGGASTDTQYF
CDR3 DNA: TGTGCCAGTAGGACCCCAGGGGGGGCTAGCACAGATACGCAGTATTTT

J gene: TRBJ2-6
D gene: -
V gene: TRBV19
clone size: -
CDR3 protein: CASSMGAGANVLTF
CDR3 DNA: TGTGCCAGTAGTATGGGGGCTGGGGCCAACGTCCTGACTTTC

J gene: TRBJ2-5
D gene: -
V gene: TRBV29-1
clone size: few
CDR3 protein: CSVGGGRETQYF
CDR3 DNA: TGCAGCGTAGGGGGGGGCCGGGAGACCCAGTACTTC

J gene: TRBJ2-3
D gene: -
V gene: TRBV7-9
clone size: -
CDR3 protein: CASSGRAADTQYF
CDR3 DNA: TGTGCCAGCTCTGGCAGGGCCGCAGATACGCAGTATTTT

J gene: TRBJ2-7
D gene: -
V gene: TRBV6-1
clone size: few
CDR3 protein: CASSPGEGYEQYF
CDR3 DNA: TGTGCCAGCAGTCCGGGGGAAGGCTACGAGCAGTACTTC

J gene: TRBJ1-6
D gene: TRBD1
V gene: TRBV10-3
clone size: -
CDR3 protein: CASSVRGDSNSPLHF
CDR3 DNA: TGTGCCAGCAGTGTAAGGGGGGACAGTAATTCACCCCTCCACTTT

J gene: TRBJ1-2
D gene: -
V gene: TRBV7-3
clone size: -
CDR3 protein: CASSFGGYTF
CDR3 DNA: TGTGCCAGCAGCTTCGGTGGCTACACCTTC

J gene: TRBJ1-2
D gene: TRBD1
V gene: TRBV9
clone size: many
CDR3 protein: CASSPGTGVNYGYTF
CDR3 DNA: TGTGCCAGCAGCCCAGGGACAGGCGTGAACTATGGCTACACCTTC

J gene: TRBJ2-3
D gene: -
V gene: TRBV29-1
clone size: many
CDR3 protein: CSADGGSQDTQYF
CDR3 DNA: TGCAGCGCTGATGGTGGGTCTCAAGATACGCAGTATTTT

J gene: TRBJ2-7
D gene: TRBD2
V gene: TRBV19
clone size: many
CDR3 protein: CASSIFGGTSGGPYEQYF
CDR3 DNA: TGTGCCAGTAGTATCTTTGGGGGTACTAGCGGGGGACCCTACGAGCAGTACTTC

J gene: TRBJ2-7
D gene: TRBD2
V gene: TRBV10-3
clone size: -
CDR3 protein: CAISVPSGSSYEQYF
CDR3 DNA: TGTGCCATCAGTGTACCTAGCGGGAGCTCCTACGAGCAGTACTTC

J gene: TRBJ1-4
D gene: -
V gene: TRBV20-1
clone size: -
CDR3 protein: CSVLANEKLFF
CDR3 DNA: TGCAGTGTTCTCGCGAATGAAAAACTGTTTTTT

J gene: TRBJ2-1
D gene: -
V gene: TRBV12-3/TRBV12-4
clone size: -
CDR3 protein: CASSLGGTPYNEQFF
CDR3 DNA: TGTGCCAGCAGTTTAGGTGGGACCCCTTACAATGAGCAGTTCTTC

J gene: TRBJ1-3
D gene: -
V gene: TRBV29-1
clone size: -
CDR3 protein: CSVRDGTSGNTIYF
CDR3 DNA: TGCAGCGTTAGGGACGGAACCTCTGGAAACACCATATATTTT

J gene: TRBJ2-3
D gene: TRBD1
V gene: TRBV2
clone size: -
CDR3 protein: CASSLGQGTSTDTQYF
CDR3 DNA: TGTGCCAGCAGTCTTGGACAGGGCACTAGCACAGATACGCAGTATTTT

J gene: TRBJ2-3
D gene: TRBD2
V gene: TRBV7-8
clone size: -
CDR3 protein: CASSTGTMDTQYF
CDR3 DNA: TGTGCCAGCAGCACCGGGACTATGGATACGCAGTATTTT

J gene: TRBJ2-7
D gene: -
V gene: TRBV2
clone size: -
CDR3 protein: CASRIVGEQYF
CDR3 DNA: TGTGCCAGCCGGATAGTCGGCGAGCAGTACTTC

J gene: TRBJ1-2
D gene: -
V gene: TRBV5-1
clone size: -
CDR3 protein: CASSLGGDILYGYTF
CDR3 DNA: TGCGCCAGCAGCTTGGGTGGCGACATCCTCTATGGCTACACCTTC

J gene: TRBJ1-1
D gene: -
V gene: TRBV9
clone size: many
CDR3 protein: CASSVAPIVGNTEAFF
CDR3 DNA: TGTGCCAGCAGCGTAGCCCCCATAGTGGGAAACACTGAAGCTTTCTTT

J gene: TRBJ2-5
D gene: -
V gene: TRBV15
clone size: few
CDR3 protein: CATSRTETQYF
CDR3 DNA: TGTGCCACCAGCAGAACGGAGACCCAGTACTTC

J gene: TRBJ1-1
D gene: -
V gene: TRBV7-9
clone size: many
CDR3 protein: CASSLAGGLNTEAFF
CDR3 DNA: TGTGCCAGCAGCTTAGCGGGGGGTCTGAACACTGAAGCTTTCTTT

J gene: TRBJ1-2
D gene: -
V gene: TRBV10-3
clone size: -
CDR3 protein: CASSEGAANYGYTF
CDR3 DNA: TGTGCCAGCAGTGAAGGGGCAGCTAACTATGGCTACACCTTC